The rows below give T cell receptor beta chains drawn from one sample of a study of shared clonotypes between healthy human individuals. Some clones are missing from TCRdb's copy, which holds only in-frame ones; the method was immunoSEQ multiplex PCR. The sample includes 600,000 to 750,000 clones, more than 70% seen only once; the top ten take approximately 1.8%. Sample: memory CD4+ T cells sorted from blood. The receptors shown here come from a woman in her thirties in good health. Each CDR3 is given with its conserved first and last residue. A D gene is named only where the DNA matches it firmly. Clone size appears in some rows only: once, few, many, or a class for an expanded clone.

v_call	d_call	clone_size	j_call	cdr3_nt	cdr3_aa
TRBV10-3	-	many	TRBJ2-7	TGTGCCATCAGTGACCCCCCCGCGATGTACGAGCAGTACTTC	CAISDPPAMYEQYF
TRBV29-1	TRBD1	-	TRBJ2-7	TGCAGCGTGGCGGGACAGGGGGCTCGAACTTCCTACGAGCAGTACTTC	CSVAGQGARTSYEQYF
TRBV10-2	-	-	TRBJ2-1	TGCGCCAGCAGTGAGTCGGGGAGAACGGGACAATCCGGGGCGTTCTTC	CASSESGRTGQSGAFF
TRBV6-5	TRBD2	-	TRBJ2-1	TGTGCCAGCAGCCGAAGGACTAGCTACTACAATGAGCAGTTCTTC	CASSRRTSYYNEQFF
TRBV9	TRBD2	-	TRBJ2-1	TGTGCCAGCAGCCCCGCGAAACTAGCGGGAGAGGAAAATGAGCAGTTCTTC	CASSPAKLAGEENEQFF
TRBV18	-	-	TRBJ2-7	TGTGCCAGCTCACCAAACAGGGAGGAGCAGTACTTC	CASSPNREEQYF
TRBV7-9	TRBD1	-	TRBJ2-7	TGTGCCAGCAGCCGACCGACAGGGAAGCAGTACTTC	CASSRPTGKQYF
TRBV10-2	-	-	TRBJ1-1	TGCGCCAGCAGGGCAGAGACAATGAACACTGAAGCTTTCTTT	CASRAETMNTEAFF
TRBV28	-	-	TRBJ1-5	TGTGCCAGCAGCTGGGCCGGGGGTAGCAATCAGCCCCAGCATTTT	CASSWAGGSNQPQHF
TRBV28	-	once	TRBJ2-2	TGTGCCAGCAGTCTCACCACCGGGGAGCTGTTTTTT	CASSLTTGELFF
TRBV5-1	-	-	TRBJ1-4	TGCGCCAGCAGCCCCACATGGCGCGAAAAACTGTTTTTT	CASSPTWREKLFF
TRBV5-1	TRBD1	-	TRBJ1-1	TGCGCCAGCAGCATGGGGGACAGAAACACTGAAGCTTTCTTT	CASSMGDRNTEAFF
TRBV7-2	-	-	TRBJ1-5	TGTGCCAGCAGCTTAGTAGGTGGGGGCAGGCAGCCCCAGCATTTT	CASSLVGGGRQPQHF
TRBV18	TRBD1	-	TRBJ2-3	TGTGCCAGCTCACCATCCAGGGGGCCAGATACGCAGTATTTT	CASSPSRGPDTQYF
TRBV28	-	-	TRBJ1-2	TGTGCCAGCAGCCGACCGGGAGCTAACTATGGCTACACCTTC	CASSRPGANYGYTF
TRBV19	-	-	TRBJ2-2	TGTGCCAGTAGTATAATGGGTTACCGGAACACCGGGGAGCTGTTTTTT	CASSIMGYRNTGELFF
TRBV28	TRBD2	-	TRBJ2-2	TGTGCCAGCAGTTTACTAGCGGGAGGGCCGAGCACCGGGGAGCTGTTTTTT	CASSLLAGGPSTGELFF
TRBV15	-	few	TRBJ1-2	TGTGCCACCAGCAGCACTTCTTATGGCTACACCTTC	CATSSTSYGYTF
TRBV9	-	-	TRBJ1-4	TGTGCCAGCAGCAAAGGACCTCAGGGTCTTTTTGAAAAACTGTTTTTT	CASSKGPQGLFEKLFF
TRBV15	-	-	TRBJ1-2	TGTGCCACCAGCAGAGAGGTTGGGTATGGCTACACCTTC	CATSREVGYGYTF
TRBV4-2	-	few	TRBJ1-1	TGTGCCAGCAGCCAAGTTCCCCTCTCGGACGCTTTCTTT	CASSQVPLSDAFF
TRBV28	-	-	TRBJ2-4	TGTGCCAGCAGCCTCAGGGTTGGGGCCAAAAACATTCAGTACTTC	CASSLRVGAKNIQYF
TRBV6-6	-	-	TRBJ1-5	TGTGCCAGCAGGGTTCAGGGAGACAATCAGCCCCAGCATTTT	CASRVQGDNQPQHF
TRBV5-4	-	-	TRBJ2-1	TGTGCCAGCAGCTTGTATCCGGGGAGCTCCTACAATGAGCAGTTCTTC	CASSLYPGSSYNEQFF
TRBV5-3	TRBD1	-	TRBJ1-1	TGTGCCACCAGGGGGCGTATGTGGTGTACTGAAGCTTTCTTT	CATRGRMWCTEAFF
TRBV29-1	-	few	TRBJ1-1	TGCAGCGTTGAGCGGGACACAAATGAAGCTTTCTTT	CSVERDTNEAFF
TRBV27	TRBD1	-	TRBJ1-2	TGTGCCAGCAGAAATCCGGACAGGGGGGTTGGCTACACCTTC	CASRNPDRGVGYTF
TRBV10-3	TRBD1	few	TRBJ1-1	TGTGCCGTTTCCGGGACAGGGAGTATGGACACTGAAGCTTTCTTT	CAVSGTGSMDTEAFF
TRBV7-8	-	-	TRBJ1-4	TGTGCCAGCAGGTCGGGCGGGACTAATGAAAAACTGTTTTTT	CASRSGGTNEKLFF
TRBV7-9	-	-	TRBJ1-1	TGTGCCAGCAGCCCTCCCGCTCCCACTGAAGCTTTCTTT	CASSPPAPTEAFF
TRBV19	TRBD1	-	TRBJ2-3	TGTGCCAGTAGCCCCGACAGGGGAGATTGGGATACGCAGTATTTT	CASSPDRGDWDTQYF
TRBV7-2	-	-	TRBJ1-2	TGTGCCAGCAGCTCCACAGTCATTTCGGGAGGCTACACCTTC	CASSSTVISGGYTF
TRBV27	-	-	TRBJ2-2	TGTGCCAGCAGCCCGTCCTACACCGGGGAGCTGTTTTTT	CASSPSYTGELFF
TRBV2	TRBD2	-	TRBJ2-7	TGTGCCAGCAGTGAAGGGGCTAGCGGACACTCCTACGAGCAGTACTTC	CASSEGASGHSYEQYF
TRBV5-1	TRBD2	-	TRBJ2-7	TGCGCCAGCAGCCCGGGACTAGCGGGAAGGGAGCAGTACTTC	CASSPGLAGREQYF
TRBV4-2	TRBD1	-	TRBJ1-2	TGTGCCAGCGGGACAGGGGAGAACTATGGCTACACCTTC	CASGTGENYGYTF
TRBV14	-	-	TRBJ2-7	TGTGCCAGCAGCCCCATTGCCCTACGAGCCGAGCAGTACTTC	CASSPIALRAEQYF
TRBV7-8	-	many	TRBJ2-1	TGTGCCAGCAGCTACAGGGAGGTGGTGAATGAGCAGTTCTTC	CASSYREVVNEQFF
TRBV21-1	-	-	TRBJ2-1	TGTGCCAGCAGCAAAGGTGTCGGAAACAATGAGCAGTTCTTC	CASSKGVGNNEQFF